The 23 T cell receptor beta chains reported below all come from one sample, sequenced in a study of T cell responses to AZD1222 COVID-19 vaccine. TCRdb's copy holds only in-frame clones and misses some; the assay was immunoSEQ multiplex PCR. The top ten clones hold about two fifths of a sample with about 110,000 clones, roughly nine tenths of them seen once. The source was peripheral blood, collected 28 days after the second AZD1222 dose. These receptors were obtained from an adult who received the AZD1222 COVID-19 vaccine.

The rearrangement joins TRBV7-2 to TRBJ1-4; tentative D call: TRBD1 (5 bases). Germline assignment: CDR1 SGHTA and CDR2 FQGNSA. The length of the CDR3 is 15 residues. Between the trimmed V and J ends, which lost 5 bases and 4 bases, there was a span of 14 bases. CDR3 in DNA: TGTGCCAGCAGCCCAGCCCGGGGCTTTAATGAAAAACTGTTTTTT. Translated, it gives CASSPARGFNEKLFF.

As regards this clone: The sample has other DNA sequences that encode this CDR3 too. DNA for the CDR3: TGTGCCAGCAGCTCAGACCGGGGGAACACCATATATTTT. Translated, it gives CASSSDRGNTIYF. This rearrangement joins TRBV7-2 to TRBJ1-3, with D tentatively TRBD1 (5 bases). The CDR3 sequence is 13 residues long. Germline V CDR1 and CDR2: SGHTA, FQGNSA. With 4 bases removed from V and 7 bases from J, the gap between germline ends came to 11 bases.

The chain couples TRBV30 to TRBJ1-2; D remains ambiguous. Trimming cost V 2 bases and J 2 bases, with 9 bases left between them. The CDR3 consists of 13 residues. Germline values: CDR1 GTSNPN, CDR2 SVGIG (reference sequence). CDR3 DNA sequence: TGTGCCTGGAGTCCGGCGCACAACTATGGCTACACCTTC. Encoded protein: CAWSPAHNYGYTF.

As DNA, the CDR3 is TGCGCCAGCAGGTCGGCGGCAACTAATGAAAAACTGTTTTTT. Its protein product is CASRSAATNEKLFF. This chain links TRBV5-1 with TRBJ1-4; D unclear. CDR1 is SGHRS, CDR2 YFSETQ, per germline. This CDR3 has 14 amino acids. V dropped 5 bases and J dropped 0 bases, with 8 bases sitting between them.

The V call is TRBV28, the J call TRBJ1-4; 7 nucleotides line up with TRBD1. CDR1 MDHEN and CDR2 SYDVKM come from the germline V gene. This CDR3 has 12 residues. After removal of 5 bases from V and 9 bases from J, the junction contained 3 bases not matched to a gene. CDR3 loop: CASSVTGKKLFF. The CDR3 coding sequence is TGTGCCAGCAGTGTGACAGGGAAAAAACTGTTTTTT.

The chain recombines TRBV19 with TRBJ2-7, with a possible D match to TRBD1 (5 bases). CDR3 length equals 13 residues. V was shortened by 5 bases and J by 4 bases, with 12 bases between the two germline ends. Germline V gene data show CDR1 as LNHDA and CDR2 as SQIVND (reference sequence). In nucleotides, the CDR3 is TGTGCCAGTAGTCTTAGGGGTGCTTACGAGCAGTACTTC. As protein: CASSLRGAYEQYF.

This chain links TRBV27 with TRBJ2-7; D is uncertain. Germline lookup yields CDR1 MNHEY and CDR2 SMNVEV (reference sequence). The V gene lost 3 bases and the J gene lost 0 bases, with 6 bases spanning the gap. The CDR3 length is 13 residues. CDR3 DNA: TGTGCCAGCAGTTTCGCGTACTCCTACGAGCAGTACTTC. Protein: CASSFAYSYEQYF.

The chain uses TRBV16 and TRBJ2-7; a possible D gene is TRBD1 (6 bases). The germline V gene has CDR1 KGHSY and CDR2 FQNENV. CDR3 length: 12 residues. V lost 5 bases and J 6 bases, leaving 11 bases between the germline ends. CDR3 bases: TGTGCCAGCAGCAAGTGGACAGCCGAGCAGTACTTC. Amino acids: CASSKWTAEQYF. Variable domain in full (rest from reference TRBV16 and TRBJ2-7): GEEVAQTPKHLVRGEGQKAKLYCAPIKGHSYVFWYQQVLKNEFKFLISFQNENVFDETGMPKERFSAKCLPNSPCSLEIQATKLEDSAVYFCASSKWTAEQYFGPGTRLTVT.

This rearrangement joins TRBV24-1 to TRBJ2-5; TRBD1 might be the D (5 bases). The CDR3 sequence is 14 residues long. Trimming removed 1 base from V and 5 bases from J, with 10 bases in between. Germline V gives CDR1 KGHDR, CDR2 SFDVKD. In DNA, the CDR3 is TGTGCCACCAGTGATTTAGGACATGAGGAGACCCAGTACTTC. It is translated as CATSDLGHEETQYF.

CDR3 residues: CASSTGGDGYGYTF. As DNA, the CDR3 is TGTGCCAGCAGTACAGGGGGCGATGGGTATGGCTACACCTTC. The chain joins TRBV28 to TRBJ1-2; TRBD1 agrees at 9 bases. The CDR3 spans 14 residues. CDR1 MDHEN and CDR2 SYDVKM come from the germline V gene. Germline trimming cut 5 bases from V and 5 bases from J; bases unmatched to any gene: 6.

The chain couples TRBV28 to TRBJ1-6; D may be TRBD1 (5 bases). Germline loops: CDR1 MDHEN, CDR2 SYDVKM. This CDR3 contains 12 residues. V was trimmed by 8 bases and J by 9 bases, leaving 11 bases between them. CDR3 coding DNA: TGTGCCAGCGGGACCGCGAGTTCACCCCTCCACTTT. Translating gives CASGTASSPLHF.

The CDR3 spells CAWRARQGRSPLHF. In nucleotides, the CDR3 is TGTGCCTGGAGGGCTCGACAGGGGAGGTCACCCCTCCACTTT. The rearrangement links TRBV30 to TRBJ1-6; the match to TRBD1 covers 8 bases. Germline V CDR1 and CDR2: GTSNPN, SVGIG (reference sequence). This CDR3 contains 14 residues. The J segment lost 10 bases and the V segment lost 3 bases, leaving 8 bases of the junction unmatched.

The rearrangement uses TRBV6-5 and TRBJ2-3; no clear D gene. Deletions cut 2 bases from V and 0 bases from J, with 6 bases between. This CDR3 is built from 14 residues. Germline V gene lookup returns CDR1 MNHEY and CDR2 SVGAGI. CDR3 coding DNA: TGTGCCAGCAGTTACGGATATAGCACAGATACGCAGTATTTT. This encodes CASSYGYSTDTQYF.

This chain uses TRBV6-5 with TRBJ2-7; 10 bases align to TRBD1. With V trimmed by 6 bases and J by 6 bases, 5 bases remained unmatched. The CDR3 is 13 residues long. The germline V gene has CDR1 MNHEY and CDR2 SVGAGI. CDR3 amino acids: CASRGQGGSEQYF. CDR3 sequence (DNA): TGTGCCAGCAGAGGACAGGGGGGGTCCGAGCAGTACTTC.

The chain recombines TRBV7-2 with TRBJ1-3; perhaps TRBD1 as D (5 bases). This CDR3 contains 14 residues. From germline, CDR1 is SGHTA and CDR2 FQGNSA. V dropped 1 base and J dropped 8 bases, with 12 bases sitting between them. CDR3 sequence (DNA): TGTGCCAGCAGCTTAGGGGAGGGGAGATACACCATATATTTT. The encoded protein is CASSLGEGRYTIYF.

The rearrangement links TRBV7-2 to TRBJ2-1; no clear D gene. The V and J ends lost 6 bases and 5 bases respectively, with 11 bases between them. This CDR3 is built from 13 residues. Per the germline V gene, CDR1 is SGHTA and CDR2 is FQGNSA. CDR3 in amino acids: CASREAGNNEQFF. The CDR3 DNA follows: TGTGCCAGCAGGGAAGCAGGAAACAATGAGCAGTTCTTC. The variable domain in full, completed from reference TRBV7-2 and TRBJ2-1, reads GAGVSQSPSNKVTEKGKDVELRCDPISGHTALYWYRQSLGQGLEFLIYFQGNSAPDKSGLPSDRFSAERTGGSVSTLTIQRTQQEDSAVYLCASREAGNNEQFFGPGTRLTVL.

The rearrangement joins TRBV7-9 to TRBJ1-1; 11 nucleotides align to TRBD1. CDR3 size: 17 residues. The germline gives CDR1 SEHNR, CDR2 FQNEAQ (reference sequence). After removal of 4 bases from V and 0 bases from J, the junction contained 7 bases not matched to a gene. CDR3 in amino acids: CASSSLRTGGLNTEAFF. The DNA for the CDR3 is TGTGCCAGCAGCTCCTTACGGACAGGGGGCTTGAACACTGAAGCTTTCTTT.

About this clone itself: The sample has other DNA sequences that encode this CDR3 too. The rearrangement links TRBV19 to TRBJ2-7; D is unclear. V lost 5 bases and J lost 0, with 11 bases in between. Germline lookup yields CDR1 LNHDA and CDR2 SQIVND (reference sequence). The CDR3 is 14 amino acids. Here the CDR3 reads CASSRKVSSYEQYF. CDR3 DNA sequence: TGTGCCAGTAGTCGAAAGGTCAGCTCCTACGAGCAGTACTTC. The whole variable domain, remainder taken from reference TRBV19 and TRBJ2-7, is DGGITQSPKYLFRKEGQNVTLSCEQNLNHDAMYWYRQDPGQGLRLIYYSQIVNDFQKGDIAEGYSVSREKKESFPLTVTSAQKNPTAFYLCASSRKVSSYEQYFGPGTRLTVT.

The CDR3: CDVIRDRTLYEQYF. The DNA for the CDR3 is TGTGACGTAATTCGGGACAGGACACTCTACGAGCAGTACTTC. The genes are TRBV10-3 and TRBJ2-7; 8 nucleotides line up with TRBD1. This CDR3 contains 14 residues. Germline V gene sequence: CDR1 ENHRY, CDR2 SYGVKD.

The DNA of the CDR3 is TGTGCCAGCAGTCTGACTGGCTCCCAAGAGACCCAGTACTTC. It encodes CASSLTGSQETQYF. The rearrangement uses TRBV28 and TRBJ2-5; no firm D call. Germline V gene lookup returns CDR1 MDHEN and CDR2 SYDVKM. With 5 bases removed from V and 1 base from J, the gap between germline ends came to 11 bases. The CDR3 loop spans 14 amino acids.

J is TRBJ1-2 and V is TRBV11-2, with 8 bases matching TRBD1. The CDR3 loop spans 15 amino acids. Germline lookup yields CDR1 SGHAT and CDR2 FQNNGV. V shed 5 bases, J shed 8 bases, and the junction held 13 bases outside the gene matches. The CDR3 DNA reads as TGTGCCAGCAGCCCAGGGGACAGGACATTTGGAGGCTACACCTTC. Encoded protein: CASSPGDRTFGGYTF.

This chain joins TRBV6-5 and TRBJ1-1, with TRBD1 as a possible D gene (6 bases). The CDR3 loop spans 13 amino acids. Trimming took 6 bases from V and 8 from J, leaving 16 bases between them. The germline V gene has CDR1 MNHEY and CDR2 SVGAGI. The CDR3 DNA reads as TGTGCCAGCAGGACCCGACAGGCCGACGAAGCTTTCTTT. Amino acids: CASRTRQADEAFF.

The V call is TRBV3-1 (or the pseudogene TRBV3-2), the J call TRBJ1-1; no clear D gene. The ends were cut back, 1 base at V and 4 bases at J, with 10 bases in the middle. Germline-derived CDR1 and CDR2 are LGHDT and YNNKEL (reference sequence). The CDR3 is made up of 14 amino acids. The DNA of the CDR3 is TGTGCCAGCAGCCAAGGGGTCCGGGGCACTGAAGCTTTCTTT. This gives the protein CASSQGVRGTEAFF.